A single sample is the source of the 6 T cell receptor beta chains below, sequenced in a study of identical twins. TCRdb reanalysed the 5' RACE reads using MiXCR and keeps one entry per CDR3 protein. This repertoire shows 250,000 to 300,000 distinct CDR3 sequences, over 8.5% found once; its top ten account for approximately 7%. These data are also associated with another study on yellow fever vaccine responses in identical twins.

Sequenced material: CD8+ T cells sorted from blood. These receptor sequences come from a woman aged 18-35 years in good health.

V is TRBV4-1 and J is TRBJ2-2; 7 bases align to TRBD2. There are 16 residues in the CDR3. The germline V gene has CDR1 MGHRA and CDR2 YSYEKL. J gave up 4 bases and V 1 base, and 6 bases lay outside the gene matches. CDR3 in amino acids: CASSQGLAAVTGELFF. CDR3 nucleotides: TGCGCCAGCAGCCAAGGACTAGCAGCCGTCACCGGGGAGCTGTTTTTT.

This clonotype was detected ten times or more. CDR3 amino acids: CASSPLGGNTEAFF. DNA of the CDR3: TGCGCCAGCAGCCCCCTGGGGGGGAACACTGAAGCTTTCTTT. The chain carries TRBV5-1 and TRBJ1-1; TRBD1 might be the D (5 bases). The germline gives CDR1 SGHRS, CDR2 YFSETQ. This CDR3 has 14 amino acids. V was pared by 4 bases and J by 1 base, with 11 bases between.

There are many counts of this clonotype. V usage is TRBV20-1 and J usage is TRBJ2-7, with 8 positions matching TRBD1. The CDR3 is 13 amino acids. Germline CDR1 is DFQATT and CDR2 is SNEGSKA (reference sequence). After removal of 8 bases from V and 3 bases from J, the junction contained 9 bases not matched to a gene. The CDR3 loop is CSTTGGGFYEQYF. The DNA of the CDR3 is TGCAGTACTACAGGGGGAGGTTTCTACGAGCAGTACTTC.

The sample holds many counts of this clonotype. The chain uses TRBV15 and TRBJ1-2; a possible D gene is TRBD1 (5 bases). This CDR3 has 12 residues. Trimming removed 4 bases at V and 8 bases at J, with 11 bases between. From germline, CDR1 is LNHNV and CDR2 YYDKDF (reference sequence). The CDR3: CATSTQGYGYTF. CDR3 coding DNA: TGTGCCACCAGCACCCAGGGATACGGCTACACCTTC.

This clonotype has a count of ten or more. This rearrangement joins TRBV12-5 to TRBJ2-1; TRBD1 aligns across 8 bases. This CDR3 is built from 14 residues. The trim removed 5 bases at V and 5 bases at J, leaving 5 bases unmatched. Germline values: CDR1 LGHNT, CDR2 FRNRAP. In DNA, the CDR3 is TGTGCTAGTGGTCACTGGACAGGGAACAATGAGCAGTTCTTC. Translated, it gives CASGHWTGNNEQFF.

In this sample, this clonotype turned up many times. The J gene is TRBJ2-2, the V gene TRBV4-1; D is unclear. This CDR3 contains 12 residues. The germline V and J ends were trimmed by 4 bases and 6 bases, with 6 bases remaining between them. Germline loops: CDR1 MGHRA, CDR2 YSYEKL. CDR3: CASSPGSGELFF. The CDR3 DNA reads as TGCGCCAGCAGCCCTGGGTCCGGGGAGCTGTTTTTT.